The 26 T cell receptor beta chains in this list originate from one sample, sequenced in a study of T cell responses to AZD1222 COVID-19 vaccine. The data were produced by immunoSEQ multiplex PCR, yet TCRdb's version contains in-frame clones alone and is incomplete. This sample has 100,000 or so clones, with around 87% found just once. Sequences were derived from peripheral blood, sampled on day 0 of AZD1222 vaccination. The receptors come from an adult in good health.

V and J are TRBV6-5 and TRBJ2-6, with D possibly TRBD1 on 6 matching bases. V lost 6 bases and J lost 1, with 10 bases in between. CDR1 and CDR2 (germline): MNHEY, SVGAGI. This CDR3 is built from 15 residues. This CDR3 reads CASSLRGSGANVLTF. CDR3 DNA: TGTGCCAGCAGCCTCAGGGGATCTGGGGCCAACGTCCTGACTTTC.

The chain has TRBV6-1 and TRBJ1-5; the D is unclear. CDR1 is MNHNS and CDR2 is SASEGT in the germline V gene. The CDR3 has 16 amino acids. Trimming stripped 1 base from V and 0 bases from J, with 10 bases between. The CDR3 protein is CASSEGRWNSNQPQHF. The CDR3 DNA follows: TGTGCCAGCAGTGAAGGGCGATGGAATAGCAATCAGCCCCAGCATTTT.

This chain links TRBV28 with TRBJ2-1; 13 positions match TRBD2. Trimming took 6 bases from V and 10 from J; bases not matched to a gene: 12. CDR1 and CDR2 (germline): MDHEN, SYDVKM. The CDR3 runs to 16 residues. CDR3 protein: CASSFPGTSGTQEQFF. CDR3 bases: TGTGCCAGCAGCTTCCCTGGGACTAGCGGGACCCAGGAGCAGTTCTTC.

This clone was detected a few times. Other DNA sequences in the same sample also yield this CDR3. The V and J genes are TRBV7-2 and TRBJ1-1; D is unclear. V lost 1 base and J lost 0, with 3 bases in between. Looked up from germline, CDR1 is SGHTA and CDR2 is FQGNSA. This CDR3 contains 13 residues. The DNA of the CDR3 is TGTGCCAGCAGCTTAGGCATGAACACTGAAGCTTTCTTT. Its translation: CASSLGMNTEAFF.

V and J are TRBV7-9 and TRBJ2-7; no clear D. The germline V gene has CDR1 SEHNR and CDR2 FQNEAQ (reference sequence). The CDR3 loop spans 14 amino acids. V dropped 0 bases and J dropped 2 bases, with 8 bases sitting between them. This CDR3 is CASSLAYEAYEQYF. The CDR3 DNA sequence: TGTGCCAGCAGCTTAGCCTACGAGGCCTACGAGCAGTACTTC.

The count of this clone is one. The chain carries TRBV5-1 and TRBJ2-7; D call uncertain. The V end lost 4 bases, the J end lost 0 bases, and 8 bases lay between the germline ends. Looked up from germline, CDR1 is SGHRS and CDR2 is YFSETQ. CDR3 size: 13 residues. In DNA, the CDR3 is TGCGCCAGCAGCCCACTAAGCTCCTACGAGCAGTACTTC. This codes for CASSPLSSYEQYF.

Concerning this clone itself: One end of the junction does not line up with germline, which may come from a read error. In DNA, the CDR3 is TGTGCCAGCAGCCACAGGACTAGCGGGAGAAGTTTT. It specifies CASSHRTSGRSF. V is TRBV3-1 (or the pseudogene TRBV3-2) and J is TRBJ2-3; TRBD2 aligns across 13 bases. Germline V gene lookup returns CDR1 LGHDT and CDR2 YNNKEL (reference sequence). This CDR3 contains 12 residues.

V and J are TRBV11-3 and TRBJ2-1, with D possibly being TRBD2 (6 bases). The V gene's germline CDR1 is SGHNT and CDR2 YENEEA. Trimming removed 5 bases at V and 6 bases at J, with 11 bases between. CDR3 length equals 13 residues. The CDR3 is CASSTGVGNEQFF. CDR3 DNA sequence: TGTGCCAGCAGCACGGGAGTTGGCAATGAGCAGTTCTTC.

The V gene is TRBV5-1, the J gene TRBJ2-3, with a weak D call TRBD2 (5 bases). Per germline, CDR1 SGHRS and CDR2 YFSETQ. Deletions cut 1 base from V and 4 bases from J, with 13 bases between. CDR3 size: 15 residues. The CDR3 nucleotides are TGCGCCAGCAGCTTGTCTAGCCAAAGGGCAGATACGCAGTATTTT. Translation: CASSLSSQRADTQYF.

This clone came up once. V gene TRBV28 combines with J gene TRBJ1-1; D may be TRBD1 (5 bases). V lost 2 bases, J lost 0 bases, and 13 bases lay in between. Germline CDR1 reads MDHEN; CDR2 reads SYDVKM. The CDR3 has 16 amino acids. CDR3 in DNA: TGTGCCAGCAGTTTAATCCGGGGCTTCATGAACACTGAAGCTTTCTTT. It translates to CASSLIRGFMNTEAFF.

The chain uses TRBV18 and TRBJ1-1; 9 nucleotides line up with TRBD1. The germline V gene encodes CDR1 KGHSH and CDR2 LQKENI. This CDR3 has 15 residues. The junction had 7 bases not matched to a gene; V was cut back by 2 bases and J by 6 bases. The DNA of the CDR3 is TGTGCCAGCTCACCAGGAATAGGGACAGGGCCTGAAGCTTTCTTT. It translates to CASSPGIGTGPEAFF.

The V gene is TRBV28, the J gene TRBJ1-5, with no clear D. Trimming stripped 7 bases from V and 8 bases from J, with 24 bases between. Germline lookup yields CDR1 MDHEN and CDR2 SYDVKM. This CDR3 contains 16 residues. DNA of the CDR3: TGTGCCAGCATCCCCCTGGGCAGTCAGAAGGTAGAGCCCCAGCATTTT. Translation: CASIPLGSQKVEPQHF.

V and J are TRBV20-1 and TRBJ2-1; 7 bases map to TRBD2. CDR3 length: 11 amino acids. CDR1 is DFQATT, CDR2 SNEGSKA, per germline (reference sequence). After removal of 6 bases from V and 7 bases from J, the junction contained 3 bases not matched to a gene. In nucleotides, the CDR3 is TGCAGTGCCGGGAGGCAGAATGAGCAGTTCTTC. It codes for CSAGRQNEQFF.

V usage is TRBV6-5 and J usage is TRBJ2-7; TRBD1 matches 7 bases. Trimming removed 6 bases from V and 6 bases from J; junction bases left unmatched: 8. The CDR3 is 13 residues long. Germline CDR1 MNHEY, CDR2 SVGAGI. Here the CDR3 reads CASRRDSTREQYF. The CDR3 nucleotides are TGTGCCAGCAGACGGGACAGTACCCGCGAGCAGTACTTC.

This clone was observed a single time. The chain carries TRBV11-3 and TRBJ1-1; maybe TRBD1 (5 bases). The V end lost 4 bases, the J end lost 1 base, and 10 bases lay between the germline ends. The germline CDR1 and CDR2 sequences are SGHNT and YENEEA. CDR3 size: 14 residues. This chain's CDR3 is CASSSGLSNTEAFF. CDR3 in DNA: TGTGCCAGCAGCTCAGGGCTCTCGAACACTGAAGCTTTCTTT.

Concerning this clone itself: The same CDR3 arises from other DNA sequences in this sample as well. The V gene is TRBV19, the J gene TRBJ1-1; D call uncertain. Germline loops: CDR1 LNHDA, CDR2 SQIVND (reference sequence). With 1 base removed from V and 4 bases from J, the gap between germline ends came to 4 bases. This CDR3 comprises 12 residues. The CDR3 DNA sequence: TGTGCCAGTAGTATAGGGTCCACTGAAGCTTTCTTT. Its translation is CASSIGSTEAFF.

The genes are TRBV10-3 and TRBJ2-2; 9 bases fit TRBD1. V trimming: 8 bases; J trimming: 1 base; junction bases outside the gene matches: 2. There are 14 residues in the CDR3. In germline, CDR1 is ENHRY, CDR2 SYGVKD. The CDR3 bases are TGTGCCATCCGGGACAGGGTGAACACCGGGGAGCTGTTTTTT. Protein sequence: CAIRDRVNTGELFF.

This sequence joins TRBV21-1 and TRBJ1-6. TRBV21-1 is recorded as a pseudogene. The CDR3 has 19 residues. This CDR3 is CASSKAGGPGPIYNSPLHF. The CDR3 region has the DNA TGTGCCAGCAGCAAGGCGGGAGGGCCCGGCCCTATATACAATTCACCCCTCCACTTT.

The DNA of the CDR3 is TGTGCCAGCAGCTTGGGACTAGCGGGGGCCTACAATGAGCAGTTCTTC. It encodes CASSLGLAGAYNEQFF. The V call is TRBV7-2, the J call TRBJ2-1; 14 bases fit TRBD2. Germline CDR1 and CDR2: SGHTA and FQGNSA. V dropped 3 bases and J dropped 2; count of bases not matched to a gene: 0. CDR3 length equals 16 residues. The complete variable domain, with remaining parts taken from reference TRBV7-2 and TRBJ2-1, reads GAGVSQSPSNKVTEKGKDVELRCDPISGHTALYWYRQSLGQGLEFLIYFQGNSAPDKSGLPSDRFSAERTGGSVSTLTIQRTQQEDSAVYLCASSLGLAGAYNEQFFGPGTRLTVL.

The genes are TRBV5-1 and TRBJ2-1; D remains ambiguous. Deletions cut 0 bases from V and 5 bases from J, with 9 bases between. Germline V CDR1 and CDR2: SGHRS, YFSETQ. The CDR3 spans 14 residues. In nucleotides, the CDR3 is TGCGCCAGCAGCTTGGCCCAGGAAGACAATGAGCAGTTCTTC. It encodes CASSLAQEDNEQFF.

The chain couples TRBV7-3 to TRBJ2-1; TRBD1 aligns across 10 bases. The ends lost 5 bases at V and 5 bases at J; junction bases unmatched: 9. The CDR3 is 16 amino acids. Germline assignment: CDR1 SGHTA and CDR2 FQGTGA. Here the CDR3 reads CASSQPGTGVHNEQFF. CDR3 nucleotide sequence: TGTGCCAGCAGCCAGCCGGGGACAGGGGTCCACAATGAGCAGTTCTTC.

The CDR3 bases are TGTGCCAGCAGTCTGGGGGTTGTACATACGCAGTATTTT. This gives the protein CASSLGVVHTQYF. The V gene is TRBV12-3 or TRBV12-4, the J gene TRBJ2-3, with D perhaps being TRBD1 or TRBD2 (5 bases each). The CDR3 runs to 13 residues. Trimming removed 5 bases at V and 7 bases at J, with 13 bases between.

This chain links TRBV10-3 with TRBJ1-5; D perhaps matches TRBD1 (5 bases). The CDR3 runs 14 residues. Germline CDR1 ENHRY, CDR2 SYGVKD. Between the trimmed V and J ends, which lost 8 bases and 5 bases, there was a span of 16 bases. For the CDR3, the DNA is TGTGCCATCGCGTCGACAGCGACTGATCAGCCCCAGCATTTT. Amino acid sequence: CAIASTATDQPQHF.

CDR3 loop: CASSPRDRGDRFF. CDR3 nucleotides: TGCGCCAGCAGCCCCCGGGACAGGGGAGATAGGTTCTTC. The chain recombines TRBV4-3 with TRBJ2-1, with TRBD1 matching 10 bases. V shed 4 bases and J 15 bases; nucleotides not matched to a gene: 9. Germline values: CDR1 LGHNA, CDR2 YSLEER. The CDR3 covers 13 residues.

The chain carries TRBV28 and TRBJ1-1, with a possible D match to TRBD1 (5 bases). There are 15 residues in the CDR3. Germline V gene lookup returns CDR1 MDHEN and CDR2 SYDVKM. Trimming shortened V by 4 bases and J by 4 bases, and 16 bases separated the two germline ends. The CDR3 DNA is TGTGCCAGCAGTTCCCCGTGGGGAAGGGGCACTGAAGCTTTCTTT. It codes for CASSSPWGRGTEAFF.

The J gene is TRBJ2-7, the V gene TRBV18; possibly TRBD1 for D (6 bases). V lost 1 base and J 3 bases, leaving 10 bases between the germline ends. This CDR3 contains 14 residues. Germline V lookup: CDR1 KGHSH, CDR2 LQKENI. CDR3 in amino acids: CASSPRPGHYEQYF. For the CDR3, the DNA is TGTGCCAGCTCACCACGCCCGGGACACTACGAGCAGTACTTC.